This record looks at one TCR beta chain sequence and its context. Its target is not known. The V and J ends lost 5 bases and 0 bases, in that order; junction bases with no gene match: 8. CDR1 is SNHLY and CDR2 is FYNNEI in the germline V gene. CDR3 length: 16 residues. This sample is part of a study of T cell responses to AZD1222 COVID-19 vaccine. Regarding the study as a whole: Repertoire samples came only from after the peak T cell response. White British ancestry dominated among donors, who included more females, and clonal diversity was possibly underestimated.

The data were produced by immunoSEQ multiplex PCR, yet TCRdb's version contains in-frame clones alone and is incomplete. The repertoire holds 100,000 to 140,000 clones, with about 90% as singletons. Investigators merged groups given second doses at roughly 4 or roughly 12 weeks. The sample here was peripheral blood, taken 28 days after the second AZD1222 dose. The chain recombines TRBV2 with TRBJ2-3, with 7 bases identical to TRBD2. The clonotype was recovered from an adult who received the AZD1222 COVID-19 vaccine. The CDR3 region is CASSTPTSTSTDTQYF. The CDR3 coding sequence is TGTGCCAGCAGTACCCCGACTAGCACTAGCACAGATACGCAGTATTTT.